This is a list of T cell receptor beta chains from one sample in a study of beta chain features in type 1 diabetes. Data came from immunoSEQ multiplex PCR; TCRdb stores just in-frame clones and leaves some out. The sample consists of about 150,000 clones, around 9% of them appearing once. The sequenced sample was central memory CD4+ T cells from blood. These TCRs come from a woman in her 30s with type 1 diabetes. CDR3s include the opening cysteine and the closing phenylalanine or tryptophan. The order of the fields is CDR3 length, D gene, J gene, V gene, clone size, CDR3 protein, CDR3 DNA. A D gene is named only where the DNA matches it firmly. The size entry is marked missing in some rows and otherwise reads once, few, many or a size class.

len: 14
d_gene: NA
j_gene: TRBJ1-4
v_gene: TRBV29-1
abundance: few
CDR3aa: CSALPGLEFEKLFF
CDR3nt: TGCAGCGCCTTGCCGGGACTAGAATTTGAAAAACTGTTTTTT

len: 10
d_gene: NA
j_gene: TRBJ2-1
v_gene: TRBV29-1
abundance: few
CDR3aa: CSSGENEQFF
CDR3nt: TGCAGTAGTGGAGAAAATGAGCAGTTCTTC

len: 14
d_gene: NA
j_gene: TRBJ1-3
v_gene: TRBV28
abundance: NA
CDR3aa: CAVTRGRAGNTIYF
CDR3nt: TGTGCCGTTACCAGGGGTAGGGCTGGAAACACCATATATTTT

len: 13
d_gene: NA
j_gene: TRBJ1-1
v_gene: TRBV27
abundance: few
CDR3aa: CASSFREANEAFF
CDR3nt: TGTGCCAGCAGTTTTCGGGAGGCTAATGAAGCTTTCTTT

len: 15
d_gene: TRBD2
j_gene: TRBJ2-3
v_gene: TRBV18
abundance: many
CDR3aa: CASSRSGTITDTQYF
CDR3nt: TGTGCCAGCTCACGTAGCGGGACGATCACAGATACGCAGTATTTT

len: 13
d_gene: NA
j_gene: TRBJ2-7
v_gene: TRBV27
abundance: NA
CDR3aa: CASSPGDSYEQYF
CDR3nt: TGTGCCAGCAGCCCCGGAGATTCCTACGAGCAGTACTTC

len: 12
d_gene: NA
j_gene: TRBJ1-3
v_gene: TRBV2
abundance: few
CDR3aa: CASCSAGNTIYF
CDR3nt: TGTGCCAGCTGCTCAGCTGGAAACACCATATATTTT

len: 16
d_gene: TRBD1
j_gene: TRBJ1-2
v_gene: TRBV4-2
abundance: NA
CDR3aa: CASSQDFGQGALGYTF
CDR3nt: TGTGCCAGCAGCCAAGATTTCGGACAGGGGGCGCTGGGCTACACCTTC

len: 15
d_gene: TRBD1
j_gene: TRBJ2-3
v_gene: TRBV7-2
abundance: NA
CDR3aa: CASGRQGVETDTQYF
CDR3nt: TGTGCCAGCGGCCGACAGGGAGTCGAGACAGATACGCAGTATTTT

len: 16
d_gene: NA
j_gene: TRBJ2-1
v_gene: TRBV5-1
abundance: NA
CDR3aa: CASSLQTGTRYNEQFF
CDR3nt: TGCGCCAGCAGCTTGCAAACCGGGACACGTTACAATGAGCAGTTCTTC

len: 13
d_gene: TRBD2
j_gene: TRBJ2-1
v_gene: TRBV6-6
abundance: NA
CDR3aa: CASLLAGSDEQFF
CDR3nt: TGTGCCAGCTTACTAGCGGGATCAGATGAGCAGTTCTTC

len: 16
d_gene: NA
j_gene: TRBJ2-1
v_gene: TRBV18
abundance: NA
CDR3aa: CASSPNEVLSYNEQFF
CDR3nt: TGTGCCAGCTCACCAAATGAGGTCCTATCCTACAATGAGCAGTTCTTC

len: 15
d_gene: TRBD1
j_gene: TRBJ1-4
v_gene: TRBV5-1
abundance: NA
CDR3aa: CASSLVGTGNEKLFF
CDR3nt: TGCGCCAGCAGCTTGGTTGGGACAGGGAATGAAAAACTGTTTTTT

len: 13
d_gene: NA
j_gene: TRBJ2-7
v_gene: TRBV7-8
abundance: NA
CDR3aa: CASSLGGLYEQYF
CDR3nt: TGTGCCAGCAGCTTAGGGGGCCTTTACGAGCAGTACTTC

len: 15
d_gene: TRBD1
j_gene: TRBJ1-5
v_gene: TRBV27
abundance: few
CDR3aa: CASGSMGQGNQPQHF
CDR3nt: TGTGCCAGCGGTTCAATGGGACAGGGGAATCAGCCCCAGCATTTT

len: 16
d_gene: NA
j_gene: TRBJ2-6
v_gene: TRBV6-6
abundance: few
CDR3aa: CASSERANSGANVLTF
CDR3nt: TGTGCCAGCTCCGAGAGGGCGAACTCTGGGGCCAACGTCCTGACTTTC

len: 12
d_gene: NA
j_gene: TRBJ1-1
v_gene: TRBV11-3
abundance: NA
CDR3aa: CASSRNGGEAFF
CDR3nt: TGTGCCAGCAGCCGGAACGGGGGTGAAGCTTTCTTT

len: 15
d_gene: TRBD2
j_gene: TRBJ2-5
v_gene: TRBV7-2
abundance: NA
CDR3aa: CASSYQAGGPETQYF
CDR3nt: TGTGCCAGCAGCTACCAAGCGGGAGGGCCGGAGACCCAGTACTTC

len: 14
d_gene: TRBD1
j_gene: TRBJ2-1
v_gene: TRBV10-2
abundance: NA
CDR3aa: CASKDRVAYNEQFF
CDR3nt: TGCGCCAGCAAGGACAGGGTGGCCTACAATGAGCAGTTCTTC

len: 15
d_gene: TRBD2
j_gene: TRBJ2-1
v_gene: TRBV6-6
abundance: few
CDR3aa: CAISDSAGGRNEQFF
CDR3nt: TGTGCCATCAGTGATAGCGCGGGAGGTAGAAATGAGCAGTTCTTC

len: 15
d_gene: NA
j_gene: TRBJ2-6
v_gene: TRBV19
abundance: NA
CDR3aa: CASSMEPSGANVLTF
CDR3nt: TGTGCCAGTAGTATGGAGCCATCCGGGGCCAACGTCCTGACTTTC

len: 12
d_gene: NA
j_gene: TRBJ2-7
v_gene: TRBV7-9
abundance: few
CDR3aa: CASSLAPGQQYF
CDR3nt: TGTGCCAGCAGCTTAGCGCCTGGGCAGCAGTACTTC

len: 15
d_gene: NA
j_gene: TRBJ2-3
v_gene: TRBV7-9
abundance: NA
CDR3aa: CASSSPGGNTDTQYF
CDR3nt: TGTGCCAGCAGCTCGCCCGGGGGTAACACAGATACGCAGTATTTT

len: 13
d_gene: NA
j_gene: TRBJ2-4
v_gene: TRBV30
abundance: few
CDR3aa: CAWSVPGVDIQYF
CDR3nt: TGTGCCTGGAGTGTACCGGGGGTGGACATTCAGTACTTC

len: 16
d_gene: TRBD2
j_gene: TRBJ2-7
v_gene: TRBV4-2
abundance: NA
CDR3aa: CASSHLGGRGSYEQYF
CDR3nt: TGTGCCAGCAGCCATTTGGGCGGGAGGGGTTCCTACGAGCAGTACTTC

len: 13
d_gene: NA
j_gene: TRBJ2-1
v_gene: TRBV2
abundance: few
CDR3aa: CASTASLDNEQFF
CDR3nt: TGTGCCAGCACGGCTAGTTTGGACAATGAGCAGTTCTTC

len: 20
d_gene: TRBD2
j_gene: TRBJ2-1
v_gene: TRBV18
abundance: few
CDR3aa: CASSPQVSASGRALNNEQFF
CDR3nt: TGTGCCAGCTCACCACAGGTTTCTGCAAGCGGGAGGGCTCTCAACAATGAGCAGTTCTTC

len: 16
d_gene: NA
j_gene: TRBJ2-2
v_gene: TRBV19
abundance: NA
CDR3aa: CASSILLGQLGGELFF
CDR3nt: TGTGCCAGTAGTATACTCCTTGGACAGTTGGGCGGGGAGCTGTTTTTT

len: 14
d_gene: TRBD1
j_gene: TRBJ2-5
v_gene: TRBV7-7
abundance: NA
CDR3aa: CASSPGQGPETQYF
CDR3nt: TGTGCTAGCAGCCCCGGACAGGGGCCGGAGACCCAGTACTTC

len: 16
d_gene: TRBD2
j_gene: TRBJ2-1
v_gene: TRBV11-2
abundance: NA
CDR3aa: CASSSGLAGAYNEQFF
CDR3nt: TGTGCCAGCAGCTCGGGACTAGCGGGAGCTTACAATGAGCAGTTCTTC

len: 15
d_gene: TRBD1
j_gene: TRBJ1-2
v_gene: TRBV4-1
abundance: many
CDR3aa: CASSRVTGENYGYTF
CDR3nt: TGCGCCAGCAGCCGGGTGACAGGGGAGAACTATGGCTACACCTTC

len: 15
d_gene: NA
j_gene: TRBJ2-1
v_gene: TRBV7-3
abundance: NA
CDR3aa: CASSLQGREYNEQFF
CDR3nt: TGTGCCAGCAGCTTACAGGGGCGGGAGTACAATGAGCAGTTCTTC

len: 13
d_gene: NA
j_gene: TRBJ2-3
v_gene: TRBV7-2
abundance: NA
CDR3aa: CASSLNYRDTQYF
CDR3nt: TGTGCCAGCAGCTTGAACTACAGGGATACGCAGTATTTT

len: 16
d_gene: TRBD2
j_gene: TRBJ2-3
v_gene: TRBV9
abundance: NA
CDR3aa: CASSLRTSDYTDTQYF
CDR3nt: TGTGCCAGCAGCCTTCGGACTAGCGACTACACAGATACGCAGTATTTT

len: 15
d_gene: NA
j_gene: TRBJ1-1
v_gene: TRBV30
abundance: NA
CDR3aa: CAWSRGAGGGTEAFF
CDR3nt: TGTGCCTGGAGTAGGGGGGCGGGGGGAGGCACTGAAGCTTTCTTT